The 3 T cell receptor beta chains below all came from one sample that was sequenced in a study of OX40 agonist ivuxolimab in advanced cancers. The data were produced by immunoSEQ multiplex PCR, yet TCRdb's version contains in-frame clones alone and is incomplete. This table holds over 100,000 clones, 90% found once. The sequenced sample was CD4+ or CD8+ T cells sorted from blood, obtained in a trial of the OX40 agonist ivuxolimab. Source of these receptors: an adult with an advanced solid tumor such as melanoma, head and neck, liver or kidney cancer.

This rearrangement joins TRBV5-6 to TRBJ2-2; no clear D. Trimming took 1 base from V and 7 from J, leaving 2 bases between them. Germline values: CDR1 SGHDT, CDR2 YYEEEE. CDR3 length equals 11 residues. The CDR3 DNA follows: TGTGCCAGCAGCTTGTTCGGGGAGCTGTTTTTT. Translating gives CASSLFGELFF.

The rearrangement joins TRBV28 to TRBJ1-5; tentative D call: TRBD1 (5 bases). V was shortened by 7 bases and J by 15 bases, with 16 bases between the two germline ends. CDR3 length equals 11 residues. Germline CDR1 is MDHEN and CDR2 is SYDVKM. CDR3 sequence: CASTRAGKAHF. The CDR3 DNA is TGTGCCAGCACCCGGGCAGGGAAGGCGCATTTT.

The V gene is TRBV11-3, the J gene TRBJ2-2; no clear D. CDR1 is SGHNT, CDR2 YENEEA, per germline. This CDR3 has 12 residues. V lost 3 bases and J lost 4, with 3 bases in between. CDR3 bases: TGTGCCAGCAGCTTTTTCACCGGGGAGCTGTTTTTT. Translating gives CASSFFTGELFF. The full variable domain, with the rest looked up from reference TRBV11-3 and TRBJ2-2, is EAGVVQSPRYKIIEKKQPVAFWCNPISGHNTLYWYLQNLGQGPELLIRYENEEAVDDSQLPKDRFSAERLKGVDSTLKIQPAELGDSAVYLCASSFFTGELFFGEGSRLTVL.